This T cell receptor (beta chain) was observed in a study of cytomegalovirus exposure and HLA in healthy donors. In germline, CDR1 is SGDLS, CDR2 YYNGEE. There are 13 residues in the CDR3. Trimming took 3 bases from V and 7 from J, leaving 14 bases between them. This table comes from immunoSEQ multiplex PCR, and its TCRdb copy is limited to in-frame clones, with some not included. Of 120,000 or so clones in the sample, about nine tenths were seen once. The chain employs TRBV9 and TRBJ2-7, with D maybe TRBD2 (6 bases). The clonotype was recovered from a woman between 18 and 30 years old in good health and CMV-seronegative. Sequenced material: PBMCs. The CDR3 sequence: CASSGGLAWEQYF. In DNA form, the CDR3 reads TGTGCCAGCAGCGGGGGACTTGCTTGGGAGCAGTACTTC.